A selection of T cell receptor beta chains follows, all from one sample in a study of cytomegalovirus exposure and HLA in healthy donors. Only in-frame clones appear in the TCRdb table, and some are missing; sequencing was by immunoSEQ multiplex PCR. The sample holds some 200,000 clones, approximately 83% seen once. Sequenced material: PBMCs. Receptor source: a boy aged 2 to 10 in good health and CMV-seronegative. Both conserved end residues are part of each CDR3. Each record gives: CDR3 protein, CDR3 DNA, V gene, J gene, D gene, CDR3 length, clone size. D genes are given only for firm matches. Only part of the rows carry a size: once, few, many, or a class if the clone is expanded.

CASSMSAVGSYEQYF,TGTGCCAGTAGTATGAGCGCGGTTGGCTCCTACGAGCAGTACTTC,TRBV19,TRBJ2-7,.,15,.
CASSQDGTSGAGSYNEQFF,TGCGCCAGCAGCCAAGATGGTACTAGCGGTGCGGGCTCCTACAATGAGCAGTTCTTC,TRBV4-1,TRBJ2-1,TRBD2,19,.
CASSGSSYEQYF,TGCGCCAGCAGTGGCAGCTCCTACGAGCAGTACTTC,TRBV10-2,TRBJ2-7,.,12,once
CASSQTSAGELFF,TGTGCCAGCAGCCAGACTAGTGCCGGGGAGCTGTTTTTT,TRBV9,TRBJ2-2,.,13,.
CASSTGLVSPLHF,TGTGCCAGCAGTACAGGGCTGGTTTCACCCCTCCACTTT,TRBV6-6,TRBJ1-6,.,13,once
CASSYGGERAYNEQFF,TGTGCCAGCAGTTACGGGGGGGAGCGGGCCTACAATGAGCAGTTCTTC,TRBV6-6,TRBJ2-1,TRBD2,16,.
CASSLDREWGYTF,TGTGCCAGCAGCTTAGACCGGGAATGGGGCTACACCTTC,TRBV7-9,TRBJ1-2,.,13,.
CASSLASFADTQYF,TGTGCCAGCAGCTTAGCGAGCTTCGCAGATACGCAGTATTTT,TRBV7-6,TRBJ2-3,.,14,.
CASRRGPEGTQYF,TGTGCCAGCAGAAGGGGCCCGGAGGGGACCCAGTACTTC,TRBV6-1,TRBJ2-5,.,13,.
CASSVKEGGYTF,TGTGCCAGCAGCGTAAAGGAGGGCGGCTACACCTTC,TRBV9,TRBJ1-2,.,12,.
CAIGGRSQETQYF,TGTGCCATCGGAGGGAGGAGCCAAGAGACCCAGTACTTC,TRBV19,TRBJ2-5,.,13,.
CASAMEHGYTF,TGTGCCAGCGCTATGGAGCATGGCTACACCTTC,TRBV18,TRBJ1-2,.,11,.
CASSQEAPGATGPNTEAFF,TGCGCCAGCAGCCAAGAAGCCCCCGGTGCGACAGGGCCGAACACTGAAGCTTTCTTT,TRBV4-1,TRBJ1-1,TRBD1,19,.
CSVDGDTGELFF,TGCAGCGTTGACGGGGACACCGGGGAGCTGTTTTTT,TRBV29-1,TRBJ2-2,.,12,.
CASSSPRLAGPYEQYF,TGTGCCAGCAGCTCCCCCCGACTAGCGGGACCCTACGAGCAGTACTTC,TRBV11-2,TRBJ2-7,TRBD2,16,.
CAWNPRLSSYNEQFF,TGTGCCTGGAATCCGAGGTTGAGCTCCTACAATGAGCAGTTCTTC,TRBV30,TRBJ2-1,.,15,.
CASSDGRANYGYTF,TGTGCCAGCAGTGACGGCAGGGCAAACTATGGCTACACCTTC,TRBV6-4,TRBJ1-2,.,14,.
CASSYRGGGAPGEQFF,TGTGCCAGCAGTTACAGAGGCGGGGGGGCCCCCGGTGAGCAGTTCTTC,TRBV6-6,TRBJ2-1,TRBD2,16,.
CASSSQTGTGVGYTF,TGTGCCAGCAGCTCCCAGACCGGGACAGGGGTTGGCTACACCTTC,TRBV7-2,TRBJ1-2,TRBD1,15,.
CASSQDWAGVGNEQFF,TGTGCCAGCAGCCAAGATTGGGCGGGAGTAGGAAATGAGCAGTTCTTC,TRBV4-2,TRBJ2-1,TRBD2,16,.
CANPPRGGNQPQHF,TGCGCCAACCCCCCCAGGGGCGGCAATCAGCCCCAGCATTTT,TRBV10-1,TRBJ1-5,.,14,.
CASSLGDRGPGTEAFF,TGTGCCAGCAGCTTAGGGGACAGGGGGCCAGGCACTGAAGCTTTCTTT,TRBV13,TRBJ1-1,TRBD1,16,.
CASSVNELSPLHF,TGTGCCAGCAGTGTTAATGAGCTTTCACCCCTCCACTTT,TRBV25-1,TRBJ1-6,.,13,.
CASRDLRTGGNEQFF,TGTGCCAGTAGGGACCTGAGGACAGGGGGTAATGAGCAGTTCTTC,TRBV19,TRBJ2-1,TRBD1,15,once
CASSPYGPTYEQYF,TGTGCCAGCAGCCCCTATGGGCCGACCTACGAGCAGTACTTC,TRBV7-6,TRBJ2-7,.,14,.
CASSAGRGAEAFF,TGCGCCAGCAGTGCGGGACGGGGGGCTGAAGCTTTCTTT,TRBV10-1,TRBJ1-1,.,13,once
CASSQTPGNTEAFF,TGTGCCAGCAGCCAGACCCCGGGGAACACTGAAGCTTTCTTT,TRBV13,TRBJ1-1,.,14,.